Here is one TCR beta chain with its context. Its target is unknown. V lost 0 bases and J lost 3; bases outside the gene matches: 9. Germline V gene data show CDR1 as SGHKS and CDR2 as YYEKEE (reference sequence). The CDR3 consists of 18 residues. Researchers ran the PCR with 60 Vbeta and 13 Jbeta primers. Only in-frame clones appear in the TCRdb table, and some are missing; sequencing was by immunoSEQ multiplex PCR. The sample includes approximately 110,000 clones. The sample comes from a study of cytomegalovirus exposure and HLA in healthy donors. Overall study results and limits: Testing in vitro showed a few CMV-associated chains specific for CMV antigens. In a later analysis, V- and J-gene trimming of beta chains associated with a DCLRE1C missense variant, replicated independently.

Input material: PBMCs. The TCR originated in a man between 40 and 49 years old in good health and CMV-seronegative. The chain uses TRBV5-5 and TRBJ2-1; 10 bases match TRBD2. As DNA, the CDR3 is TGTGCCAGCAGCTTGGCGCCCCCTAGCGGGAGCTTCTACAATGAGCAGTTCTTC. Its protein is CASSLAPPSGSFYNEQFF.